This paragraph reports one T cell receptor (beta chain). Its matching antigen is unknown. There are 13 residues in the CDR3. Germline values: CDR1 MDHEN, CDR2 SYDVKM. V was shortened by 7 bases and J by 4 bases, with 11 bases between the two germline ends. Amplified regions were TCR beta CDR3 sequences from RNA transcripts. The TCR CDR3 was amplified in a first-round RT-PCR using the HTBI primer set. Each CDR3 protein gets one entry after TCRdb re-called the multiplex PCR reads with MiXCR. The data hold about 640,000 distinct CDR3 sequences, with around 20% observed a single time. This entry belongs to a study of T cells in Graves' hyperthyroidism and ophthalmopathy. Turning to the study itself: It was at initial diagnosis, before any treatment, that peripheral blood was collected.

Study observations and caveats: Blood also contained most expanded thyroid clonotypes above 0.001.

The specimen sequenced was blood. J is TRBJ1-5 and V is TRBV28; D remains ambiguous. The clonotype originates from a young man with Graves' ophthalmopathy. CDR3 DNA: TGTGCCAGCACCTCCCCTCGAAATCAGCCCCAGCATTTT. Residues: CASTSPRNQPQHF. Complete variable domain (other parts from reference TRBV28 and TRBJ1-5): DVKVTQSSRYLVKRTGEKVFLECVQDMDHENMFWYRQDPGLGLRLIYFSYDVKMKEKGDIPEGYSVSREKKERFSLILESASTNQTSMYLCASTSPRNQPQHFGDGTRLSIL.